This TCR beta chain is from a study of blood T cells in healthy people across ages. Germline lookup yields CDR1 SGHRS and CDR2 YFSETQ. The length of the CDR3 is 15 residues. The germline V and J ends were trimmed by 0 bases and 4 bases, with 12 bases remaining between them. Study-level points and caveats: Diversity was estimated from one million T cells, and these estimates were considered underestimates. Unsorted PBMCs prevented conclusive naive versus antigen-experienced comparison.

This clonotype occurred many times. Its antigen remains unidentified. Then a second PCR, running roughly 7 to 11 cycles, was carried out with a sample-barcoded 5' primer and a J-beta primer mix. TCRdb independently ran MiXCR on the 5' RACE reads; one entry per CDR3 protein. In the table there are around 870,000 distinct CDR3 sequences, roughly 26% of which are singletons. The specimen was blood. This receptor was obtained from a woman older than 75 in good health. The chain has TRBV5-1 and TRBJ2-3; D possibly uses TRBD1 or TRBD2 (5 bases each). The CDR3 DNA sequence: TGCGCCAGCAGCTTGGAAGGGGTGGAGGCAGATACGCAGTATTTT. As protein: CASSLEGVEADTQYF.